The clone carrying this T cell receptor beta chain has a handful of counts. The antigen is unknown. This sample is drawn from a study of blood T cells in healthy people across ages. Study-wide results and caveats: Researchers deemed the diversity estimates from one million T cells underestimates. Unsorted PBMCs prevented conclusive naive versus antigen-experienced comparison. TCR beta diversity was tightly associated with the proportion of naive T cells.

The authors ran a second PCR of about 6 to 11 cycles using a sample-barcoded 5' primer and a J-beta primer mix. TCRdb re-called the 5' RACE reads with MiXCR, one entry per CDR3 protein. The table lists 700,000 or so distinct CDR3 sequences, 22% of them singletons. This CDR3 region has 16 residues. Trimming left V 1 base short and J 1 base short, with 14 bases between. Germline lookup yields CDR1 DFQATT and CDR2 SNEGSKA (reference sequence). The sequencing sample was made of blood. The TCR was taken from a man between 70 and 80 years old in good health. The V call is TRBV20-1, the J call TRBJ1-5; D unresolved. The CDR3 region is CSARAVFGGSNQPQHF. In nucleotides, the CDR3 is TGCAGTGCTAGAGCCGTCTTTGGTGGCAGCAATCAGCCCCAGCATTTT.